Listed below are T cell receptor beta chains from one sample, sequenced in a study of PD-L1 blockade in urothelial cancer. The data were produced by immunoSEQ multiplex PCR, yet TCRdb's version contains in-frame clones alone and is incomplete. Found here are about 52,000 clones, 75% to 90% of them singletons; the top ten hold 5% to 7.5%. This material consisted of PBMCs, taken around atezolizumab (anti-PD-L1) treatment. Receptors were obtained from a man between 35 and 55 years old with urothelial cancer. Each CDR3 is given without its conserved first and last residue. Expanded clones get a size class; other rows say once, few or many, or leave the size out.

size: .; V: TRBV7-9; J: TRBJ1-1; CDR3: ASSLARGNRGVEAF
size: few; V: TRBV28; J: TRBJ2-7; CDR3: ASRGTSGSFYEQY
size: .; V: TRBV7-3; J: TRBJ2-7; CDR3: ASSKDRIGQEEQY
size: .; V: TRBV5-1; J: TRBJ2-7; CDR3: ASSTIAGHEQY
size: .; V: TRBV25-1; J: TRBJ2-3; CDR3: ASKGQSTDTQY
size: .; V: TRBV2; J: TRBJ1-2; CDR3: ASVGDDKSVGYT
size: .; V: TRBV7-2; J: TRBJ2-3; CDR3: ASSPGLAGRADTQY
size: once; V: TRBV7-8; J: TRBJ1-1; CDR3: ASSPWTGGGSTEAF
size: once; V: TRBV28; J: TRBJ2-7; CDR3: ASGVAGFYEQY
size: .; V: TRBV6-1; J: TRBJ2-7; CDR3: ASSGVGRESDEQY
size: .; V: TRBV28; J: TRBJ1-3; CDR3: ASSPAATKGGTGGARNTIY
size: .; V: TRBV7-2; J: TRBJ2-3; CDR3: ASSPRGDTQY
size: .; V: TRBV6-5; J: TRBJ2-7; CDR3: ASSYSGTSYEQY
size: .; V: TRBV7-6; J: TRBJ1-1; CDR3: ASSLNEGDTEAF
size: .; V: TRBV2; J: TRBJ1-5; CDR3: ASSAVHGTGIEPQH
size: .; V: TRBV6-5; J: TRBJ2-7; CDR3: ASSQRAGGPDEQY
size: .; V: TRBV4-1; J: TRBJ2-7; CDR3: ASSQVLGTDYEQY
size: few; V: TRBV25-1; J: TRBJ2-6; CDR3: ASTGTGANVLT
size: .; V: TRBV29-1; J: TRBJ2-1; CDR3: SVGSERYYNEQF
size: .; V: TRBV5-1; J: TRBJ1-2; CDR3: ARTPGGANYGYT
size: few; V: TRBV7-9; J: TRBJ1-1; CDR3: ASSFSGPTEAF
size: .; V: TRBV5-4; J: TRBJ2-3; CDR3: ASSLSDSATQY
size: .; V: TRBV9; J: TRBJ1-1; CDR3: ASSVGRKNTEAF
size: .; V: TRBV5-5; J: TRBJ1-5; CDR3: ASSLEWGLGNQPQH
size: .; V: TRBV7-6; J: TRBJ2-2; CDR3: ASSSGGTAGELF
size: .; V: TRBV18; J: TRBJ2-7; CDR3: ASSPETSGSYEQY
size: .; V: TRBV9; J: TRBJ2-2; CDR3: ASRREGPGTGELF
size: .; V: TRBV5-1; J: TRBJ2-7; CDR3: ASSLVTGTGGEQY
size: .; V: TRBV28; J: TRBJ1-5; CDR3: ASSRTVGGSNQPQH
size: few; V: TRBV28; J: TRBJ2-1; CDR3: ASSLMGEGRGEQF
size: .; V: TRBV7-6; J: TRBJ2-7; CDR3: ASSLARGRDYEQY
size: .; V: TRBV29-1; J: TRBJ1-2; CDR3: SVLVSLNYGYT
size: .; V: TRBV5-1; J: TRBJ2-1; CDR3: ASGSQLAGGPGEQF
size: .; V: TRBV6-4; J: TRBJ2-1; CDR3: ASSDSAGSGNEQF
size: few; V: TRBV29-1; J: TRBJ1-1; CDR3: SARVAGNTEAF
size: .; V: TRBV10-3; J: TRBJ1-1; CDR3: AISDASGGLNTEAF
size: .; V: TRBV9; J: TRBJ2-1; CDR3: ASSVGSLAYNEQF
size: .; V: TRBV19; J: TRBJ1-1; CDR3: ASSISRQGNTEAF
size: .; V: TRBV10-2; J: TRBJ1-4; CDR3: ASTEGGADEKLF
size: .; V: TRBV11-2; J: TRBJ2-5; CDR3: ASSPTGVAIETQY
size: .; V: TRBV28; J: TRBJ1-1; CDR3: ASSNLFTEAF
size: .; V: TRBV28; J: TRBJ1-1; CDR3: ASTPGRGMNTEAF
size: few; V: TRBV28; J: TRBJ1-2; CDR3: ASSSTGQPLANYGYT
size: .; V: TRBV16; J: TRBJ1-2; CDR3: ASSPGQADGYT
size: .; V: TRBV7-9; J: TRBJ2-7; CDR3: ATVGLAGDHEQY
size: .; V: TRBV4-1; J: TRBJ2-3; CDR3: ASSQEGAGRGGWRDTQY
size: .; V: TRBV27; J: TRBJ2-3; CDR3: ASSYWPRSSSADTQY